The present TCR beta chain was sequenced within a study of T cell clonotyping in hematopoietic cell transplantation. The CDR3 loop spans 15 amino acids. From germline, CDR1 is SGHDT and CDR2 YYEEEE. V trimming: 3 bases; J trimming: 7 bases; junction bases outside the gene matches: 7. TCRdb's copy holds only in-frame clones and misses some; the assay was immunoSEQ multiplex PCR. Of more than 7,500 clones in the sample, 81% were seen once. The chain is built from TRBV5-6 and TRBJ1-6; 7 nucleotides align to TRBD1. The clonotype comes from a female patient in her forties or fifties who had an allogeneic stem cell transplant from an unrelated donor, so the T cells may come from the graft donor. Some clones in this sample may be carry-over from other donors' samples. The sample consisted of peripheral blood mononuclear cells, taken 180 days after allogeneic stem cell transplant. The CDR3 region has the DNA TGTGCCAGCAGCTGGGACAGAGCCCTAAATTCACCCCTCCACTTT. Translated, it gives CASSWDRALNSPLHF.